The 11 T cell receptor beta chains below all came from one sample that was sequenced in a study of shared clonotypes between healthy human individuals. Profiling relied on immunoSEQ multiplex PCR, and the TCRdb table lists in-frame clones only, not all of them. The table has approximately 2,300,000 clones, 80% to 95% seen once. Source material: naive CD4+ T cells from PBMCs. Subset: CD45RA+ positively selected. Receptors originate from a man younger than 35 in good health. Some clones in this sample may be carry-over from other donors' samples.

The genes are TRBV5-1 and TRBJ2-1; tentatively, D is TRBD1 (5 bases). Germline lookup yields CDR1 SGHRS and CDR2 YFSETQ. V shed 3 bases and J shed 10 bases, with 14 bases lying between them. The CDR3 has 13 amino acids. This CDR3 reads CASSSAGNGEQFF. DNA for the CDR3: TGCGCCAGCAGCTCTGCAGGGAACGGCGAGCAGTTCTTC.

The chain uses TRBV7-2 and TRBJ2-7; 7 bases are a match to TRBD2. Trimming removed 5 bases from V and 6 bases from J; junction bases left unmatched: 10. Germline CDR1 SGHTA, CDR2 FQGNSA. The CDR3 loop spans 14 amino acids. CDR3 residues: CASSPSGDYGEQYF. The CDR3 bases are TGTGCCAGCAGCCCAAGCGGGGACTACGGCGAGCAGTACTTC.

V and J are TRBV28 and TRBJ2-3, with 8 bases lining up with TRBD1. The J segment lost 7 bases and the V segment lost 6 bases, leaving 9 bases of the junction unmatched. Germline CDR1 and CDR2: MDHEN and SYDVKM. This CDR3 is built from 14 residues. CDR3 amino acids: CASSPGQARNTQYF. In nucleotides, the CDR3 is TGTGCCAGCAGCCCGGGACAGGCCAGAAATACGCAGTATTTT. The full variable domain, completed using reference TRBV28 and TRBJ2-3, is DVKVTQSSRYLVKRTGEKVFLECVQDMDHENMFWYRQDPGLGLRLIYFSYDVKMKEKGDIPEGYSVSREKKERFSLILESASTNQTSMYLCASSPGQARNTQYFGPGTRLTVL.

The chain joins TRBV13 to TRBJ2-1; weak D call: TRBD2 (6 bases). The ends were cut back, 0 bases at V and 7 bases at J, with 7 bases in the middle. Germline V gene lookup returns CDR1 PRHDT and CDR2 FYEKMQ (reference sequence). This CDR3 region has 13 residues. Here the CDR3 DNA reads TGTGCCAGCAGCTTAGGCCGGGGGAATGAGCAGTTCTTC. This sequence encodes CASSLGRGNEQFF.

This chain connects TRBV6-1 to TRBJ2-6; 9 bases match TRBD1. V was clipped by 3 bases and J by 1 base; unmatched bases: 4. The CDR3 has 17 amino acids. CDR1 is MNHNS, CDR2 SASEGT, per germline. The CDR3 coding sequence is TGTGCCAGCAGTGATCCGGGACAGGGTTCTGGGGCCAACGTCCTGACTTTC. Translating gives CASSDPGQGSGANVLTF.

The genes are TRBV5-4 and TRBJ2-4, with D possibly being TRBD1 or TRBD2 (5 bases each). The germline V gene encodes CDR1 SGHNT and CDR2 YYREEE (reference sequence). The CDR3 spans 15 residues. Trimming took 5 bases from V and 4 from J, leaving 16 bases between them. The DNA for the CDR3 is TGTGCCAGCAGTCAACGGGACGTTCTGAAAAACATTCAGTACTTC. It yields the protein CASSQRDVLKNIQYF.

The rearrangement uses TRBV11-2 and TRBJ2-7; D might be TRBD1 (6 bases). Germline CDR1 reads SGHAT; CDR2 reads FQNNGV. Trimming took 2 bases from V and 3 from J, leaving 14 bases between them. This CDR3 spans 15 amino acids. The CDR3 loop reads CASSLSPGQNYEQYF. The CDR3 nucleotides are TGTGCCAGCAGCTTATCGCCCGGACAGAACTACGAGCAGTACTTC. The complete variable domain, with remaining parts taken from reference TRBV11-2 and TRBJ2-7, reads EAGVAQSPRYKIIEKRQSVAFWCNPISGHATLYWYQQILGQGPKLLIQFQNNGVVDDSQLPKDRFSAERLKGVDSTLKIQPAKLEDSAVYLCASSLSPGQNYEQYFGPGTRLTVT.

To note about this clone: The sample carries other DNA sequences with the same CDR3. CDR3 sequence (DNA): TGTGCCAGCAGCCAAGAAGAGGGCCAGCCCCAGCATTTT. It yields the protein CASSQEEGQPQHF. The chain joins TRBV4-2 to TRBJ1-5; D is uncertain. Germline V gene sequence: CDR1 LGHNA, CDR2 YNFKEQ. The CDR3 runs 13 residues. The V and J ends lost 0 bases and 7 bases respectively, with 7 bases between them.

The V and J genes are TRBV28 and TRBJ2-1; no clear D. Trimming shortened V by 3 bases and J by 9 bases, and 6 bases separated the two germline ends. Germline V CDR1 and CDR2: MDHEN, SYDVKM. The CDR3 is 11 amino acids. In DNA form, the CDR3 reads TGTGCCAGCAGTTTCTACGGTGAGCAGTTCTTC. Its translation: CASSFYGEQFF.

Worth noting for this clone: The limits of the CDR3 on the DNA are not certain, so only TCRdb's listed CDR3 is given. Here the CDR3 reads CAWATGATTEF. This rearrangement joins TRBV30 to TRBJ2-7; the D call in the table, TRBD1, was not verified against the DNA. Germline V CDR1 and CDR2: GTSNPN, SVGIG (reference sequence). The CDR3 extends over 11 residues, inclusive of both ends.

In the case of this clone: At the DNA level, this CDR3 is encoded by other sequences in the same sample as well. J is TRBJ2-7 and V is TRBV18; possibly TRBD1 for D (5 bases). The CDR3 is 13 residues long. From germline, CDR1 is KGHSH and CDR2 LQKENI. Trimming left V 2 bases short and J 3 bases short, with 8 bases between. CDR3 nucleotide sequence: TGTGCCAGCTCACCAGGCAGGGACTACGAGCAGTACTTC. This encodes CASSPGRDYEQYF.